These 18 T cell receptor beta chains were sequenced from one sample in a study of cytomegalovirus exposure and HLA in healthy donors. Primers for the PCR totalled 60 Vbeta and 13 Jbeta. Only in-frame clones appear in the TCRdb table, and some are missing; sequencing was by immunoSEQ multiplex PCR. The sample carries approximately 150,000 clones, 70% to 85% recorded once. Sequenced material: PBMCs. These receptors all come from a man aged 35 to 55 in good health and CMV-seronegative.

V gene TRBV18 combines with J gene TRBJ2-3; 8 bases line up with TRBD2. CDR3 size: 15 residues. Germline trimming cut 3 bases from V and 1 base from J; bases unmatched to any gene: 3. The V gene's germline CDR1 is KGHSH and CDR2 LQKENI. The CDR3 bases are TGTGCCAGCTCACCGGGACTAGAGGGCACAGATACGCAGTATTTT. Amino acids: CASSPGLEGTDTQYF.

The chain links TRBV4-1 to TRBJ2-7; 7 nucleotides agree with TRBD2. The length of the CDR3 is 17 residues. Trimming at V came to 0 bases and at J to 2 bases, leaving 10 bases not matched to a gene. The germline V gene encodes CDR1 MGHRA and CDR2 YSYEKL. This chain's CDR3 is CASSQDRGLTATYEQYF. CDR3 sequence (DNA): TGCGCCAGCAGCCAAGACCGGGGACTAACTGCGACCTACGAGCAGTACTTC.

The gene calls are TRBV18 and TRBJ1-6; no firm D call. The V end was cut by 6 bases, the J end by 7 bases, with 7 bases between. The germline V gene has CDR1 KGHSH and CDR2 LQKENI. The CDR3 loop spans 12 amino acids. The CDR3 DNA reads TGTGCCAGCTCCGTACAGAATTCACCCCTCCACTTT. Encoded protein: CASSVQNSPLHF.

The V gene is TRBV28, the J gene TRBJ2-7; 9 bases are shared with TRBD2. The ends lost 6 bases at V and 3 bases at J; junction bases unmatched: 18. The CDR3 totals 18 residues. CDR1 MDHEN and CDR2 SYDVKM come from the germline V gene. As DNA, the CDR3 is TGTGCCAGCAGCCTCACGCCCCGGGCTAGCGGGATTGGCTACGAGCAGTACTTC. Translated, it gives CASSLTPRASGIGYEQYF.

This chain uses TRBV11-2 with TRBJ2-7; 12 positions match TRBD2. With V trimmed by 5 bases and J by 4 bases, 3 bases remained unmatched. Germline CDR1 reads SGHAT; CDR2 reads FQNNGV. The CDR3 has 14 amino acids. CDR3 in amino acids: CASSVLAGGYEQYF. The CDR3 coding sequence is TGTGCCAGCAGCGTACTAGCGGGAGGTTACGAGCAGTACTTC.

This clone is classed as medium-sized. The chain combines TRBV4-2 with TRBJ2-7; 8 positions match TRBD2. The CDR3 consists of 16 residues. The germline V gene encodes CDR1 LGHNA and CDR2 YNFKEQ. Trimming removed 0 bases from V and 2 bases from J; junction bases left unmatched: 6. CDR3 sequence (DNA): TGTGCCAGCAGCCAAGATGGAGCGGGAGCCACCTACGAGCAGTACTTC. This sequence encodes CASSQDGAGATYEQYF.

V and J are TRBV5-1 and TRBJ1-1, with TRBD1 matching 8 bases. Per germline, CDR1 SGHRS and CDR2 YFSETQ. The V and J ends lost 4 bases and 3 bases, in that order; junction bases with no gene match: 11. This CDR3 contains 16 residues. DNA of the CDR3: TGCGCCAGCAGCACCTTCTGGACAGGGCCAGACACTGAAGCTTTCTTT. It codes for CASSTFWTGPDTEAFF.

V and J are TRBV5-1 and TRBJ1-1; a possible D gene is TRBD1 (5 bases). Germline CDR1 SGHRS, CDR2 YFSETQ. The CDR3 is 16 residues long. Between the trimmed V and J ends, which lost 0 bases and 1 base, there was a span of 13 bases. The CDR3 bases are TGCGCCAGCAGCTTGGGGCAGGGATGGGGGAACACTGAAGCTTTCTTT. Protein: CASSLGQGWGNTEAFF.

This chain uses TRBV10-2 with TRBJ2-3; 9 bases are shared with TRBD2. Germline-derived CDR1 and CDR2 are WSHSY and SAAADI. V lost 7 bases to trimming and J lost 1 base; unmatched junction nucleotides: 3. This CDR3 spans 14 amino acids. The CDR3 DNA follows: TGCGCCAGCAACTTAGCGGGAGGCACAGATACGCAGTATTTT. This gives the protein CASNLAGGTDTQYF.

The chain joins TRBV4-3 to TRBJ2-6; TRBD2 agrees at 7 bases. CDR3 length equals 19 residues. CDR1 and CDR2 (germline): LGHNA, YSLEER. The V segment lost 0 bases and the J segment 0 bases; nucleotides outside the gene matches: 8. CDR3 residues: CASSQEDLAVSSGANVLTF. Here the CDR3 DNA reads TGCGCCAGCAGCCAAGAGGATCTAGCGGTGAGCTCTGGGGCCAACGTCCTGACTTTC.

The CDR3 DNA follows: TGTGCCAGTTATGACAGGAACTACAATGAGCAGTTCTTC. Translated, it gives CASYDRNYNEQFF. The chain joins TRBV5-6 to TRBJ2-1; weak D call: TRBD1 (6 bases). V was pared by 8 bases and J by 3 bases, with 12 bases between. The CDR3 consists of 13 residues. The germline CDR1 and CDR2 sequences are SGHDT and YYEEEE.

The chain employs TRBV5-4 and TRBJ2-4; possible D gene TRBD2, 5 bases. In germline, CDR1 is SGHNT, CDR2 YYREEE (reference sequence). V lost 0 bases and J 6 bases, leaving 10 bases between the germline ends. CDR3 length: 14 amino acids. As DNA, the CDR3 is TGTGCCAGCAGCTTGGCTGAGCGGCTAAACATTCAGTACTTC. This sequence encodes CASSLAERLNIQYF.

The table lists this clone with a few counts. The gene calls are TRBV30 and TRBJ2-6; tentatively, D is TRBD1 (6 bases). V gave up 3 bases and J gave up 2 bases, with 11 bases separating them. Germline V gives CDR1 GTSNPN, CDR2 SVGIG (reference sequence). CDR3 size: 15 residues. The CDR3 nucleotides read TGTGCCTGGAGCAGGGGCCCCACTGGGGCCAACGTCCTGACTTTC. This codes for CAWSRGPTGANVLTF. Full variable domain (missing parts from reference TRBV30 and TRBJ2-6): SQTIHQWPATLVQPVGSPLSLECTVEGTSNPNLYWYRQAAGRGLQLLFYSVGIGQISSEVPQNLSASRPQDRQFILSSKKLLLSDSGFYLCAWSRGPTGANVLTFGAGSRLTVL.

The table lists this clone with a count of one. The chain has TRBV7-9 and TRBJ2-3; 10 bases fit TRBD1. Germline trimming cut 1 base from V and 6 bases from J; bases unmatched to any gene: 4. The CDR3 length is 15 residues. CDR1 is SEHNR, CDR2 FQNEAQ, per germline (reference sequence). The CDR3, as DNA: TGTGCCAGCAGCTTAGGACAGGGGGCAGGGGATACGCAGTATTTT. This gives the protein CASSLGQGAGDTQYF.

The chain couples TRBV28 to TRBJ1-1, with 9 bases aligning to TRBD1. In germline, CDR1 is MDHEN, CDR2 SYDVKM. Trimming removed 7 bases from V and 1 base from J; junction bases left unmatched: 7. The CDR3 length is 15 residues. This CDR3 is CASNYRGLGNTEAFF. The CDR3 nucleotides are TGTGCCAGCAATTACAGGGGGCTAGGGAACACTGAAGCTTTCTTT. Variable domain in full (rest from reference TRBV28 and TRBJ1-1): DVKVTQSSRYLVKRTGEKVFLECVQDMDHENMFWYRQDPGLGLRLIYFSYDVKMKEKGDIPEGYSVSREKKERFSLILESASTNQTSMYLCASNYRGLGNTEAFFGQGTRLTVV.

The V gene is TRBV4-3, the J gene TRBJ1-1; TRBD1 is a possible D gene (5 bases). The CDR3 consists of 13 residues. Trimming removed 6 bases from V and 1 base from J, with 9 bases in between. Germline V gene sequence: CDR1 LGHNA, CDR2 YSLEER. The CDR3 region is CASRPQGNTEAFF. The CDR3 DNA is TGCGCCAGCAGACCGCAGGGGAACACTGAAGCTTTCTTT.

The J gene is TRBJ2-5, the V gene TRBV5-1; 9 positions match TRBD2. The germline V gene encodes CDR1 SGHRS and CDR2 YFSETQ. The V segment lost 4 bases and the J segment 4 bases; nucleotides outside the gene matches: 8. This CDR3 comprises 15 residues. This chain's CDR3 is CASSRTETSGETQYF. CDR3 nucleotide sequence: TGCGCCAGCAGCCGTACCGAGACTAGCGGAGAGACCCAGTACTTC.

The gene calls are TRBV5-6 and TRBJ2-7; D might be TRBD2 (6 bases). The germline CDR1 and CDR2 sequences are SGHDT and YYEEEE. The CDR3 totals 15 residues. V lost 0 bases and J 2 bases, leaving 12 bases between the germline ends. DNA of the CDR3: TGTGCCAGCAGCTTGGGGCAGGGACTGGCCTACGAGCAGTACTTC. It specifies CASSLGQGLAYEQYF.